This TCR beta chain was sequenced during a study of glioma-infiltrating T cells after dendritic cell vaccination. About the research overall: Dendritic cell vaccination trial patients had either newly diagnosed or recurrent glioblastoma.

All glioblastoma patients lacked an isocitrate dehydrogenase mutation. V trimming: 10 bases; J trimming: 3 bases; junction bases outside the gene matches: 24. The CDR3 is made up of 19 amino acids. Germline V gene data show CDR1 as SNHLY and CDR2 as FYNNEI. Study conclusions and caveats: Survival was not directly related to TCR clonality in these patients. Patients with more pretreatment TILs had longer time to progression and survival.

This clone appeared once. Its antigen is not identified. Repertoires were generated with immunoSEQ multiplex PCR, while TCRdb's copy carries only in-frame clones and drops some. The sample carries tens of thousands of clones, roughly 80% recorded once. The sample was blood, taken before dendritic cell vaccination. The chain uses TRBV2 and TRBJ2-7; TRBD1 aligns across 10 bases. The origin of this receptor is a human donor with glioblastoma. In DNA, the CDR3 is TGTGCCATCAGGGTGGGGGGACAGGGGCCCCGGGGCATCAACTACGAGCAGTACTTC. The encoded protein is CAIRVGGQGPRGINYEQYF.